Included here is one T cell receptor beta chain sequence, with context. Its antigen remains unidentified. The length of the CDR3 is 15 residues. The germline gives CDR1 SGHTA, CDR2 FQGTGA. V was cut by 3 bases and J by 2 bases, with 13 bases left in between. Sequenced by immunoSEQ multiplex PCR; TCRdb stores in-frame clones only, minus some. The sample lists 100,000 to 150,000 clones; just under 95% were seen once. The data derive from a study of T cell responses to AZD1222 COVID-19 vaccine. Study results and caveats: A mostly white British donor set with more females was recruited, and clonal diversity was possibly underestimated.

Specimen: peripheral blood, collected 28 days after the second AZD1222 dose. The gene calls are TRBV7-3 and TRBJ2-5; D may be TRBD2 (6 bases). The clonotype comes from an adult who received the AZD1222 COVID-19 vaccine. The CDR3 coding sequence is TGTGCCAGCAGCTTCGGGACTGGGGTTCAAGAGACCCAGTACTTC. Amino acid sequence: CASSFGTGVQETQYF.